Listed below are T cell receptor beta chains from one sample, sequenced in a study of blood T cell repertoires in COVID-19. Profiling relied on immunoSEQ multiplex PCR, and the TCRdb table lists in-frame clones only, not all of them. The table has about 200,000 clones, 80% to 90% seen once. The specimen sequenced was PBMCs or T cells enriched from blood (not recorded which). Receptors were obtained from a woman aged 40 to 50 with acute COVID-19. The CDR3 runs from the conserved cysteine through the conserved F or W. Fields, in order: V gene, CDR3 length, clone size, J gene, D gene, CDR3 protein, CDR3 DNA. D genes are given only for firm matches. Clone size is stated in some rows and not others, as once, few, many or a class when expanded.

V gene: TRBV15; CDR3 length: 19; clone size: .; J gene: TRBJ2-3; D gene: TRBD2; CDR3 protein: CATSRVGLAMGGSTDTQYF; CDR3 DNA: TGTGCCACCAGCAGAGTTGGTCTAGCGATGGGGGGGAGCACAGATACGCAGTATTTT
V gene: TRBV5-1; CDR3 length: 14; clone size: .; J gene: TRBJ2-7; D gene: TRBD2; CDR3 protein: CASSEGGDAYEQYF; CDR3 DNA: TGCGCCAGCAGCGAGGGAGGGGACGCCTACGAGCAGTACTTC
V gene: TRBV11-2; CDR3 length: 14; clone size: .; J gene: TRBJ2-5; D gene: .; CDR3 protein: CASSLVGSKETQYF; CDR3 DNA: TGTGCCAGCAGCTTAGTTGGCAGTAAAGAGACCCAGTACTTC
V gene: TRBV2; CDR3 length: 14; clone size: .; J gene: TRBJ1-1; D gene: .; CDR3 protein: CASTQGGSGTRAFF; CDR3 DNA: TGTGCCAGCACCCAAGGGGGATCCGGAACAAGAGCTTTCTTT
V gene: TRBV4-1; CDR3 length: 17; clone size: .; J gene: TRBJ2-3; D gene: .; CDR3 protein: CASSKRGGAEGTDTQYF; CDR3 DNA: TGCGCCAGCAGCAAAAGAGGTGGAGCGGAGGGCACAGATACGCAGTATTTT
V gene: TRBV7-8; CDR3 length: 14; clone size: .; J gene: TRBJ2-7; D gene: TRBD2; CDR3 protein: CASSPTSGAYEQYF; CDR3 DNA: TGTGCCAGCAGCCCTACTAGCGGGGCCTACGAGCAGTACTTC
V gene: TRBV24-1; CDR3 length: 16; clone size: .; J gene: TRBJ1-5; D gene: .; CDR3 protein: CATSDPTGGPNQPQHF; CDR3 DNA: TGTGCCACCAGTGATCCCACGGGGGGACCCAATCAGCCCCAGCATTTT
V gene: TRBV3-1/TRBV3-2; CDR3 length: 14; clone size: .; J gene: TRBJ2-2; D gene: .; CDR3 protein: CASSPGQFTGELFF; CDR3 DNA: TGTGCCAGCAGCCCAGGACAGTTCACCGGGGAGCTGTTTTTT
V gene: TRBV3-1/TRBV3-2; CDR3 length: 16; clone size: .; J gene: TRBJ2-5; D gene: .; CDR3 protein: CASSPQGLPSLGTQYF; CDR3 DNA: TGTGCCAGCAGCCCGCAGGGACTTCCTAGCTTAGGGACCCAGTACTTC
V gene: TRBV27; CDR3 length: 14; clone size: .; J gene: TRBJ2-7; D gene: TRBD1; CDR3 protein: CASSAGTGPYEQYF; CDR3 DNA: TGTGCCAGCAGTGCCGGGACAGGGCCTTACGAGCAGTACTTC
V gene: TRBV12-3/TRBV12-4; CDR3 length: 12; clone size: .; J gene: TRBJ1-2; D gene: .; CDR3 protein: CASSTGTRGYTF; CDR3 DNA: TGTGCCAGCAGTACTGGGACACGAGGCTACACCTTC
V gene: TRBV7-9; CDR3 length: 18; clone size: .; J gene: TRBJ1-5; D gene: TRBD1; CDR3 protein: CASSLGDRELDSNQPQHF; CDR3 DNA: TGTGCCAGCAGCTTGGGGGACAGGGAACTAGATAGCAATCAGCCCCAGCATTTT
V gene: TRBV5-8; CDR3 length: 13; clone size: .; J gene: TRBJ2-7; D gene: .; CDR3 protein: CASTPRGIYEQYF; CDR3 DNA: TGTGCCAGCACCCCCCGGGGGATCTACGAGCAGTACTTC
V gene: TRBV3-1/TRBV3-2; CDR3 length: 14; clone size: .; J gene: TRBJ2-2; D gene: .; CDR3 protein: CASRSARGAGELFF; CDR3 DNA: TGTGCCAGCAGATCGGCCAGGGGTGCCGGGGAGCTGTTTTTT
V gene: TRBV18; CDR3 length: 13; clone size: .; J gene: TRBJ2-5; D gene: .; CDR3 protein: CASFKTEQETQYF; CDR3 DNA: TGTGCCAGCTTTAAGACAGAACAAGAGACCCAGTACTTC
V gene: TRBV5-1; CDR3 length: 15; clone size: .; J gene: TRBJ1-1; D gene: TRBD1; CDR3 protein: CASSKGTGDVPEAFF; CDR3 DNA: TGCGCCAGCAGCAAGGGGACAGGGGACGTCCCTGAAGCTTTCTTT
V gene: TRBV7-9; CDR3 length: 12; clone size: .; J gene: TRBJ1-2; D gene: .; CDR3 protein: CASSFRNYGYTF; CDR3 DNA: TGTGCCAGCAGCTTTCGGAACTATGGCTACACCTTC
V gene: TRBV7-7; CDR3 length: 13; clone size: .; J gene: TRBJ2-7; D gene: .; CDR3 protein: CASSLGGSGEQYF; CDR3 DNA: TGTGCCAGCAGCTTAGGAGGATCGGGAGAGCAGTACTTC
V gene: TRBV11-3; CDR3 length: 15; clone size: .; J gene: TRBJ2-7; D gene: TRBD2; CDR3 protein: CASSLESGRSYEQYF; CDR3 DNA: TGTGCCAGCAGCTTGGAAAGCGGGAGATCCTACGAGCAGTACTTC
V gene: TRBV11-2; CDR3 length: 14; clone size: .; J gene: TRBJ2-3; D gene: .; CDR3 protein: CASSSLTGRGTQYF; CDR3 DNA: TGTGCCAGCAGCTCTTTAACGGGCCGGGGTACGCAGTATTTT
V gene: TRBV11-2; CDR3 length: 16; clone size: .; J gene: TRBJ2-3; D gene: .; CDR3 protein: CASSLATGFGRDTQYF; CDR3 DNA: TGTGCCAGCAGCTTAGCTACAGGGTTTGGACGAGATACGCAGTATTTT
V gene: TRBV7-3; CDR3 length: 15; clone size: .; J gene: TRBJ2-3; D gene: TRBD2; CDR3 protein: CASSVISGTSDTQYF; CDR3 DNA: TGTGCCAGCAGCGTGATTTCCGGGACTAGCGATACGCAGTATTTT
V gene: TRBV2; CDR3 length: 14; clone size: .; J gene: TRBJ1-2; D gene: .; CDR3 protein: CASSETGRSYGYTF; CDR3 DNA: TGTGCCAGCAGTGAGACAGGAAGGAGCTATGGCTACACCTTC
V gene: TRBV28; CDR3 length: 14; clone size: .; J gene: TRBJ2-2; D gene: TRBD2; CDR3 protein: CASSLSGGTGELFF; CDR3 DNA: TGTGCCAGCAGTTTATCGGGAGGCACCGGGGAGCTGTTTTTT
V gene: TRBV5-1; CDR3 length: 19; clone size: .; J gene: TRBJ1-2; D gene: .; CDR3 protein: CASSLGPSGRPVRSYGYTF; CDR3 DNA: TGCGCCAGCAGCTTGGGGCCGTCAGGGCGACCGGTGAGAAGCTATGGCTACACCTTC
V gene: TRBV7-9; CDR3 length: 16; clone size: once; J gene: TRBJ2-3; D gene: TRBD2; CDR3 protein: CASSLARAGGADTQYF; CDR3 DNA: TGTGCCAGCAGCTTAGCGCGAGCGGGAGGAGCAGATACGCAGTATTTT
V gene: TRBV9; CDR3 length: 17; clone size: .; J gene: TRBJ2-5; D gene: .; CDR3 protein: CASSSRQGGLQGETQYF; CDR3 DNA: TGTGCCAGCAGCTCCCGACAGGGAGGCCTTCAGGGAGAGACCCAGTACTTC
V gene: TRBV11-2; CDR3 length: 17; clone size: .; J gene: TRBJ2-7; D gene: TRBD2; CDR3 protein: CASSLGAGTSVTYEQYF; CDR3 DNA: TGTGCCAGCAGCTTAGGGGCCGGGACTAGTGTCACCTACGAGCAGTACTTC
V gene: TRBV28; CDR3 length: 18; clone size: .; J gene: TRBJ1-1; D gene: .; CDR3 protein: CASSFIGPILTDNTEAFF; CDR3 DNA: TGTGCCAGCAGTTTTATAGGACCGATATTGACAGATAACACTGAAGCTTTCTTT
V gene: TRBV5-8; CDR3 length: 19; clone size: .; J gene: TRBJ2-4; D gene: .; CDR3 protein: CASSLSWLRGIGAKNIQYF; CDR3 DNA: TGTGCCAGCAGCTTGAGCTGGCTTCGGGGAATCGGAGCCAAAAACATTCAGTACTTC
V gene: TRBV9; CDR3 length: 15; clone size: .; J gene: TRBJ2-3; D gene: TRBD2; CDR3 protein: CASSVDHNAGGTQYF; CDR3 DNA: TGTGCCAGCAGCGTAGACCACAACGCCGGGGGGACGCAGTATTTT
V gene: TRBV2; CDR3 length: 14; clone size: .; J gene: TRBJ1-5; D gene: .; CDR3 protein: CASSFQRMDPPQHF; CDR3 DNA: TGTGCCAGTTCCTTTCAGCGCATGGATCCGCCCCAGCATTTT
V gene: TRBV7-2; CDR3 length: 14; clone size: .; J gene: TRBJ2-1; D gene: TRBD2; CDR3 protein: CASSTSGGYNEQFF; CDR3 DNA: TGTGCCAGCAGTACTAGCGGGGGTTACAATGAGCAGTTCTTC
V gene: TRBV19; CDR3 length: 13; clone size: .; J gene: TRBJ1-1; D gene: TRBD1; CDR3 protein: CASMDRVNTEAFF; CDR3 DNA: TGTGCCAGTATGGACAGGGTTAACACTGAAGCTTTCTTT
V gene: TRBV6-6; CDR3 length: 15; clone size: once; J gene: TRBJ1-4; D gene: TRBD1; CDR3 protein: CASRRDSATNEKLFF; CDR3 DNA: TGTGCCAGCAGGCGGGACAGTGCAACTAATGAAAAACTGTTTTTT
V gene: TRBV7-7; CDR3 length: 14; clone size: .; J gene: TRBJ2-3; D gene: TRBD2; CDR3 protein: CASSPGTSRDTQYF; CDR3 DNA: TGTGCCAGCAGCCCCGGGACTAGCAGGGATACGCAGTATTTT
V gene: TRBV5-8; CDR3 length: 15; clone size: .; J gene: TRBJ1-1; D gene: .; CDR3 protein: CASSWADSFNTEAFF; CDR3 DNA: TGTGCCAGCAGCTGGGCTGACAGTTTTAACACTGAAGCTTTCTTT
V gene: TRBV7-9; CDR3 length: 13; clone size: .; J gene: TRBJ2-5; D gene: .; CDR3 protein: CASIPGVGETQYF; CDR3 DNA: TGTGCCAGCATCCCCGGGGTTGGGGAGACCCAGTACTTC
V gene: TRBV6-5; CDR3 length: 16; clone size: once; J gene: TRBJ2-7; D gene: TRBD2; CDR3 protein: CASSYSWTSGPYEQYF; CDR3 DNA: TGTGCCAGCAGTTACTCCTGGACTAGCGGCCCCTACGAGCAGTACTTC
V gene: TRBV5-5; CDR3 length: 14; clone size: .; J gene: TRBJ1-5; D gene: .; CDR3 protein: CASSPDTSNQPQHF; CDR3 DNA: TGTGCCAGCAGTCCGGACACTAGCAATCAGCCCCAGCATTTT
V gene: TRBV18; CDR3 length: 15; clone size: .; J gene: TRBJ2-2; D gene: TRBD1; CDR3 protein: CASSRDSGYTGELFF; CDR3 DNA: TGTGCCAGCTCACGGGACAGTGGGTACACCGGGGAGCTGTTTTTT
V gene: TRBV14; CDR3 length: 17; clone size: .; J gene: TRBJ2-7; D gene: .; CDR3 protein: CASSQEFSGITTYEQYF; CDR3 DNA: TGTGCCAGCAGCCAAGAATTTAGCGGAATTACAACCTACGAGCAGTACTTC
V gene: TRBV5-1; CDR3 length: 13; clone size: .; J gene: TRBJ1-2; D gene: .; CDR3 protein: CASSSDSYYGYTF; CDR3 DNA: TGCGCCAGCAGCTCTGACAGCTATTATGGCTACACCTTC
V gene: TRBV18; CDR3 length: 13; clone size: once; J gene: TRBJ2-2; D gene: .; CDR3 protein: CASSPQEGGELFF; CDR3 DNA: TGTGCCAGCTCACCGCAGGAGGGCGGGGAGCTGTTTTTT
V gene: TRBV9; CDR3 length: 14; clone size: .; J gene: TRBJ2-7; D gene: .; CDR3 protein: CASSVLGSSYEQYF; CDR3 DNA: TGTGCCAGCAGCGTGCTCGGGAGCTCCTACGAGCAGTACTTC
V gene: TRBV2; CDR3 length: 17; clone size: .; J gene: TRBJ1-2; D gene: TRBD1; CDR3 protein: CASSEERTGPKGYGYTF; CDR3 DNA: TGTGCCAGCAGTGAAGAAAGGACAGGGCCTAAAGGGTATGGCTACACCTTC
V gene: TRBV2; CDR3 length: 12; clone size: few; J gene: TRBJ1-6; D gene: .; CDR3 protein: CASSGGNSPLHF; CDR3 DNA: TGTGCCAGCAGTGGCGGGAATTCACCCCTCCACTTT
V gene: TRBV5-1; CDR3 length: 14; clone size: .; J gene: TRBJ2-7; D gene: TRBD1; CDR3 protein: CASSLGRGLYEQYF; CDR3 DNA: TGCGCCAGCAGCTTGGGCAGGGGGCTCTACGAGCAGTACTTC
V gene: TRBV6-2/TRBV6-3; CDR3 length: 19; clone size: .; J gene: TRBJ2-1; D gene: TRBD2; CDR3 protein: CASSHPGQDLAGGPNEQFF; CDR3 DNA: TGTGCCAGCAGCCACCCGGGACAGGACTTAGCGGGAGGGCCGAATGAGCAGTTCTTC
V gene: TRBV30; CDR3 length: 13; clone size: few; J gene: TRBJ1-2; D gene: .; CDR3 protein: CAYRQPNGYGYTF; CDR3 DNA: TGTGCCTACCGACAGCCGAATGGCTATGGCTACACCTTC
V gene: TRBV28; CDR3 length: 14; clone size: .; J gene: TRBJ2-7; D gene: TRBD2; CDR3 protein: CASRLSGMPYEQYF; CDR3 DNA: TGTGCCAGCAGACTTAGCGGGATGCCCTACGAGCAGTACTTC
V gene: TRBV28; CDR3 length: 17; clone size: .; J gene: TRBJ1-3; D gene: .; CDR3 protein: CASKEAGASSSGNTIYF; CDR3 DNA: TGTGCCAGCAAGGAGGCGGGAGCCTCGAGCTCTGGAAACACCATATATTTT
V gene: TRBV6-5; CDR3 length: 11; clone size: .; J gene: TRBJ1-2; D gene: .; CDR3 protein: CASEAIYGYTF; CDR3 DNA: TGTGCCAGCGAGGCGATCTATGGCTACACCTTC
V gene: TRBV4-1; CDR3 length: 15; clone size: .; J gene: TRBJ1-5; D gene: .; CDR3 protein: CASSQERQGLQPQHF; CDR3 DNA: TGCGCCAGCAGCCAAGAAAGGCAGGGGCTTCAGCCCCAGCATTTT
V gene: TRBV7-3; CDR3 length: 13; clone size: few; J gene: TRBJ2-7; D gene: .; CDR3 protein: CASSPGGLYEQYF; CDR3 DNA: TGTGCCAGCAGCCCCGGAGGTCTCTACGAGCAGTACTTC
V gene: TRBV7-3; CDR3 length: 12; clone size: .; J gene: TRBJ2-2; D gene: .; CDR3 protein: CASSLITGELFF; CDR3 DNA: TGTGCCAGCAGCCTAATAACCGGGGAGCTGTTTTTT
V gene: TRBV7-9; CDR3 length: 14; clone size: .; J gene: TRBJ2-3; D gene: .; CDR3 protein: CASSLEDLTDTQYF; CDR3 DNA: TGTGCCAGCAGCTTGGAGGACCTGACAGATACGCAGTATTTT
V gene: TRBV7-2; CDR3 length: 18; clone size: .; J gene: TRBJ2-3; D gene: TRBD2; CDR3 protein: CASSLAPTSGSRTDTQYF; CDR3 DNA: TGTGCCAGCAGCTTAGCCCCGACTAGCGGGTCGCGCACAGATACGCAGTATTTT
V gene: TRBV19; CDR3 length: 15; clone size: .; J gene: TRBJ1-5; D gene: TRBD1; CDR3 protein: CASSIGQGVDQPQHF; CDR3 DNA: TGTGCCAGTAGTATTGGGCAGGGGGTAGATCAGCCCCAGCATTTT
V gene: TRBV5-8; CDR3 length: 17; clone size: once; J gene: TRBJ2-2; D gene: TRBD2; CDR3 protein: CASHPASGDPNTGELFF; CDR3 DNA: TGTGCCAGCCATCCCGCTAGCGGGGACCCAAACACCGGGGAGCTGTTTTTT